One sample yielded the 29 T cell receptor beta chains listed below, sequenced in a study of shared clonotypes between healthy human individuals. Using immunoSEQ multiplex PCR, the repertoire was profiled, and TCRdb retains in-frame clones only, with some absent. The data contain a few million clones, about 94% of them singletons. The sequencing sample was made of naive CD4+ T cells sorted from blood. Subset: CD45RA+ positively selected. The receptors derive from a young man in good health.

CDR3 sequence: CASSPLAGGKETQYF. The CDR3 DNA is TGTGCCAGCTCACCGTTGGCAGGGGGCAAAGAGACCCAGTACTTC. The J gene is TRBJ2-5, the V gene TRBV18; 8 bases map to TRBD1. Per germline, CDR1 KGHSH and CDR2 LQKENI. The J segment lost 3 bases and the V segment lost 3 bases, leaving 6 bases of the junction unmatched. The CDR3 has 15 residues.

This clone was found once. This rearrangement joins TRBV7-3 to TRBJ1-4; 10 nucleotides line up with TRBD1. Losses at the gene ends were 0 bases for V and 1 base for J; bases not matched to a gene: 5. The CDR3 totals 18 residues. Germline V gene data show CDR1 as SGHTA and CDR2 as FQGTGA. CDR3 amino acids: CASSLTGRTGGTNEKLFF. DNA of the CDR3: TGTGCCAGCAGCTTAACAGGAAGGACAGGGGGAACTAATGAAAAACTGTTTTTT.

V usage is TRBV7-3 and J usage is TRBJ1-2, with TRBD1 identical over 9 bases. The CDR3 sequence is 18 residues long. The V gene's germline CDR1 is SGHTA and CDR2 FQGTGA. Losses at the gene ends were 1 base for V and 3 bases for J; bases not matched to a gene: 12. Written as DNA, the CDR3 is TGTGCCAGCAGCTTAAAAGCTTCGCGGACAGGGGTAGACTATGGCTACACCTTC. The encoded protein is CASSLKASRTGVDYGYTF.

This clone was found once. The rearrangement uses TRBV4-3 and TRBJ2-6; TRBD1 aligns across 9 bases. The CDR3 is made up of 18 amino acids. CDR1 is LGHNA, CDR2 YSLEER, per germline. The V and J ends lost 4 bases and 2 bases, in that order; junction bases with no gene match: 9. The DNA of the CDR3 is TGCGCCAGCAGCCCGACCGAACAGGGGGCGCCTGGGGCCAACGTCCTGACTTTC. It codes for CASSPTEQGAPGANVLTF.

The chain couples TRBV7-8 to TRBJ1-5; possibly TRBD1 for D (5 bases). There are 16 residues in the CDR3. Trimming left V 6 bases short and J 1 base short, with 16 bases between. Germline V gives CDR1 SGHVS, CDR2 FQNEAQ. DNA for the CDR3: TGTGCCAGCAGTCCCCGGGGGAAGGTGAGCAATCAGCCCCAGCATTTT. Translating it yields CASSPRGKVSNQPQHF.

The CDR3 loop is CASSTSGSQETQYF. CDR3 bases: TGTGCCAGCTCAACTAGCGGGAGCCAGGAGACCCAGTACTTC. The chain uses TRBV18 and TRBJ2-5, with 11 bases identical to TRBD2. CDR1 KGHSH and CDR2 LQKENI come from the germline V gene. V lost 5 bases to trimming and J lost 5 bases; unmatched junction nucleotides: 4. The CDR3 extends over 14 amino acids.

This sequence joins TRBV10-2 and TRBJ1-2; 10 bases are a match to TRBD1. The germline gives CDR1 WSHSY, CDR2 SAAADI. The CDR3 has 15 amino acids. V dropped 2 bases and J dropped 6; count of bases not matched to a gene: 6. Written as DNA, the CDR3 is TGCGCCAGCAGTGAGAATGGACAGGGGGTAAATGGCTACACCTTC. This translates into CASSENGQGVNGYTF.

The chain has TRBV6-5 and TRBJ1-1; D remains unclear. The CDR3 totals 14 residues. Trimming took 0 bases from V and 7 from J, leaving 12 bases between them. Germline CDR1 is MNHEY and CDR2 is SVGAGI. CDR3 coding DNA: TGTGCCAGCAGTTACTCGCCCGGCAGGCATGAAGCTTTCTTT. Its protein is CASSYSPGRHEAFF.

J is TRBJ2-5 and V is TRBV7-9; TRBD1 matches at 7 bases. The CDR3 extends over 14 amino acids. With V trimmed by 5 bases and J by 2 bases, 5 bases remained unmatched. Germline V gene data show CDR1 as SEHNR and CDR2 as FQNEAQ (reference sequence). The CDR3 region is CASSPSRGQETQYF. The CDR3 DNA reads as TGTGCCAGCAGCCCTTCCAGGGGGCAAGAGACCCAGTACTTC.

This chain links TRBV15 with TRBJ2-1; 9 bases are shared with TRBD2. Per germline, CDR1 LNHNV and CDR2 YYDKDF (reference sequence). J lost 5 bases, V lost 5 bases, and 19 bases had no gene match. The CDR3 extends over 19 amino acids. CDR3 sequence: CATSPHGTSTTPRNNEQFF. In DNA form, the CDR3 reads TGTGCCACCAGCCCACACGGGACTAGCACCACCCCCCGGAACAATGAGCAGTTCTTC.

The CDR3 loop reads CAILEAEGDTQYF. Here the CDR3 DNA reads TGTGCCATCCTTGAAGCGGAGGGAGATACGCAGTATTTT. The chain uses TRBV10-3 and TRBJ2-3; tentative D call: TRBD2 (6 bases). CDR1 is ENHRY, CDR2 SYGVKD, per germline. Deletions cut 8 bases from V and 5 bases from J, with 14 bases between. The CDR3 totals 13 residues.

The chain links TRBV4-1 to TRBJ2-1; no clear D gene. V was shortened by 3 bases and J by 0 bases, with 9 bases between the two germline ends. The CDR3 is made up of 15 amino acids. CDR1 and CDR2 from the germline V gene are MGHRA and YSYEKL. CDR3 region: CASSQYSSSYNEQFF. The CDR3 coding sequence is TGCGCCAGCAGCCAGTACAGTAGCTCCTACAATGAGCAGTTCTTC.

The gene calls are TRBV5-8 and TRBJ1-1; TRBD1 might be the D (5 bases). The CDR3 totals 12 residues. V lost 5 bases, J lost 6 bases, and 11 bases lay in between. Germline assignment: CDR1 SGHTS and CDR2 YDEGEE. This CDR3 reads CASSRDFPEAFF. The CDR3 DNA follows: TGTGCCAGCAGTCGGGACTTTCCTGAAGCTTTCTTT. The whole variable domain, remainder taken from reference TRBV5-8 and TRBJ1-1, is EAGVTQSPTHLIKTRGQQATLRCSPISGHTSVYWYQQALGLGLQFLLWYDEGEERNRGNFPPRFSGRQFPNYSSELNVNALELEDSALYLCASSRDFPEAFFGQGTRLTVV.

This chain links TRBV7-9 with TRBJ2-1; tentative D call: TRBD1 (6 bases). Trimming took 5 bases from V and 0 from J, leaving 11 bases between them. From germline, CDR1 is SEHNR and CDR2 FQNEAQ (reference sequence). The CDR3 length is 15 residues. The CDR3 reads CASSPGHTSYNEQFF. CDR3 sequence (DNA): TGTGCCAGCAGCCCGGGACACACCTCCTACAATGAGCAGTTCTTC.

The rearrangement joins TRBV27 to TRBJ2-2, with D unresolved. This CDR3 has 16 amino acids. V was trimmed by 6 bases and J by 0 bases, leaving 14 bases between them. Germline CDR1 is MNHEY and CDR2 is SMNVEV (reference sequence). The chain's CDR3 is CASSLQVASNTGELFF. The CDR3 DNA is TGTGCCAGCAGCCTCCAAGTAGCCTCGAACACCGGGGAGCTGTTTTTT.

To note about this clone: The sample has other DNA sequences that encode this CDR3 too. The chain uses TRBV20-1 and TRBJ1-2; 7 nucleotides align to TRBD1. V trimming: 5 bases; J trimming: 6 bases; junction bases outside the gene matches: 3. CDR1 DFQATT and CDR2 SNEGSKA come from the germline V gene (reference sequence). CDR3 length: 11 amino acids. The CDR3 is CSAPTGNGYTF. The CDR3 DNA reads TGCAGTGCTCCGACAGGGAATGGCTACACCTTC.

The chain has TRBV25-1 and TRBJ2-5, with a possible D match to TRBD1 (6 bases). The germline V gene encodes CDR1 MGHDK and CDR2 SYGVNS. There are 13 residues in the CDR3. V was cut by 4 bases and J by 5 bases, with 11 bases left in between. The CDR3 reads CASSAYREETQYF. The CDR3 DNA sequence: TGTGCCAGCAGTGCCTACAGGGAGGAGACCCAGTACTTC.

The DNA for the CDR3 is TGCGCCAGCAGCGCGGTCCCAAACGATGGCTCCTACAATGAGCAGTTCTTC. Translating gives CASSAVPNDGSYNEQFF. The chain uses TRBV5-1 and TRBJ2-1, with no clear D. V lost 4 bases to trimming and J lost 0 bases, with 17 bases between them. Germline V gene data show CDR1 as SGHRS and CDR2 as YFSETQ. The CDR3 is 17 residues long.

The genes are TRBV6-5 and TRBJ1-2; no definite D call. CDR1 is MNHEY, CDR2 SVGAGI, per germline. CDR3 length equals 12 residues. Between the trimmed V and J ends, which lost 0 bases and 7 bases, there was a span of 6 bases. The chain's CDR3 is CASSYSAGGYTF. In DNA, the CDR3 is TGTGCCAGCAGTTACTCGGCGGGTGGCTACACCTTC.

The CDR3 reads CASSPTTGPYQETQYF. In DNA form, the CDR3 reads TGTGCCAGCTCACCTACGACAGGGCCGTACCAAGAGACCCAGTACTTC. The V call is TRBV18, the J call TRBJ2-5, with 7 bases lining up with TRBD1. CDR1 and CDR2 from the germline V gene are KGHSH and LQKENI. The CDR3 contains 16 residues. V shed 3 bases, J shed 0 bases, and the junction held 7 bases outside the gene matches.

The chain carries TRBV6-5 and TRBJ2-5; D perhaps matches TRBD1 (7 bases). The CDR3 is 15 residues long. V was clipped by 6 bases and J by 2 bases, with 16 bases between them. Per germline, CDR1 MNHEY and CDR2 SVGAGI. The CDR3 sequence is CASSALQGGQETQYF. In DNA form, the CDR3 reads TGTGCCAGCAGCGCGCTTCAGGGGGGACAAGAGACCCAGTACTTC.

The gene calls are TRBV15 and TRBJ2-7; unclear D gene. With 3 bases removed from V and 2 bases from J, the gap between germline ends came to 17 bases. The CDR3 runs 16 residues. Germline CDR1 is LNHNV and CDR2 is YYDKDF (reference sequence). The CDR3 reads CATSSSLGGKPYEQYF. For the CDR3, the DNA is TGTGCCACCAGCAGTTCCCTAGGTGGGAAACCCTACGAGCAGTACTTC.

This chain's CDR3 is CASSPQQGGLLREQYF. The CDR3 DNA reads as TGTGCCAGCTCACCGCAACAGGGGGGTCTCCTACGAGAGCAGTACTTC. The V gene is TRBV18, the J gene TRBJ2-7, with TRBD1 identical over 8 bases. Germline assignment: CDR1 KGHSH and CDR2 LQKENI. The CDR3 has 16 residues. Trimming removed 3 bases from V and 7 bases from J; junction bases left unmatched: 14.

The rearrangement links TRBV5-1 to TRBJ1-6; D is perhaps TRBD1 (5 bases). Trimming took off 1 base at V and 5 bases at J, with 10 bases between the two ends. The germline gives CDR1 SGHRS, CDR2 YFSETQ. This CDR3 is 15 amino acids long. CDR3 DNA sequence: TGCGCCAGCAGCTTGATCCAGGGACATAATTCACCCCTCCACTTT. It encodes CASSLIQGHNSPLHF.

The J gene is TRBJ2-7, the V gene TRBV5-1, with a weak D call TRBD1 (6 bases). V was cut by 7 bases and J by 5 bases, with 19 bases left in between. CDR3 size: 14 residues. Germline values: CDR1 SGHRS, CDR2 YFSETQ. The CDR3 region is CASGQPNLSHEQYF. CDR3 nucleotides: TGCGCCAGCGGACAGCCTAATTTATCCCACGAGCAGTACTTC.

The rearrangement links TRBV2 to TRBJ2-3; D is perhaps TRBD1 or TRBD2 (5 bases each). CDR3 length: 17 residues. Germline CDR1 reads SNHLY; CDR2 reads FYNNEI. V lost 2 bases to trimming and J lost 4 bases, with 19 bases between them. This CDR3 is CASSELSPGTTSDTQYF. In nucleotides, the CDR3 is TGTGCCAGCAGTGAACTTTCGCCAGGGACGACTTCAGATACGCAGTATTTT. Based on the CDR3 plus reference TRBV2 and TRBJ2-3, the full variable domain is EPEVTQTPSHQVTQMGQEVILRCVPISNHLYFYWYRQILGQKVEFLVSFYNNEISEKSEIFDDQFSVERPDGSNFTLKIRSTKLEDSAMYFCASSELSPGTTSDTQYFGPGTRLTVL.

V usage is TRBV7-2 and J usage is TRBJ2-3; weak D call: TRBD1 (5 bases). V was trimmed by 8 bases and J by 2 bases, leaving 17 bases between them. The length of the CDR3 is 15 residues. Germline V gene sequence: CDR1 SGHTA, CDR2 FQGNSA. The CDR3 sequence is CASGALGRSTDTQYF. DNA of the CDR3: TGTGCCAGCGGGGCCCTTGGCAGATCCACAGATACGCAGTATTTT.

V and J are TRBV28 and TRBJ1-2; 11 bases are shared with TRBD1. The CDR3 contains 16 residues. V was pared by 2 bases and J by 1 base, with 3 bases of the junction left unmatched. CDR1 MDHEN and CDR2 SYDVKM come from the germline V gene. In nucleotides, the CDR3 is TGTGCCAGCAGTTTAATGGGGACAGGGGGTAACTATGGCTACACCTTC. It specifies CASSLMGTGGNYGYTF.

The chain combines TRBV18 with TRBJ1-2; D gene unclear. V lost 3 bases and J 8 bases, leaving 13 bases between the germline ends. This CDR3 is 13 amino acids long. CDR1 KGHSH and CDR2 LQKENI come from the germline V gene. The CDR3 reads CASSPDSTGGYTF. CDR3 nucleotides: TGTGCCAGCTCACCGGATTCAACCGGGGGCTACACCTTC.